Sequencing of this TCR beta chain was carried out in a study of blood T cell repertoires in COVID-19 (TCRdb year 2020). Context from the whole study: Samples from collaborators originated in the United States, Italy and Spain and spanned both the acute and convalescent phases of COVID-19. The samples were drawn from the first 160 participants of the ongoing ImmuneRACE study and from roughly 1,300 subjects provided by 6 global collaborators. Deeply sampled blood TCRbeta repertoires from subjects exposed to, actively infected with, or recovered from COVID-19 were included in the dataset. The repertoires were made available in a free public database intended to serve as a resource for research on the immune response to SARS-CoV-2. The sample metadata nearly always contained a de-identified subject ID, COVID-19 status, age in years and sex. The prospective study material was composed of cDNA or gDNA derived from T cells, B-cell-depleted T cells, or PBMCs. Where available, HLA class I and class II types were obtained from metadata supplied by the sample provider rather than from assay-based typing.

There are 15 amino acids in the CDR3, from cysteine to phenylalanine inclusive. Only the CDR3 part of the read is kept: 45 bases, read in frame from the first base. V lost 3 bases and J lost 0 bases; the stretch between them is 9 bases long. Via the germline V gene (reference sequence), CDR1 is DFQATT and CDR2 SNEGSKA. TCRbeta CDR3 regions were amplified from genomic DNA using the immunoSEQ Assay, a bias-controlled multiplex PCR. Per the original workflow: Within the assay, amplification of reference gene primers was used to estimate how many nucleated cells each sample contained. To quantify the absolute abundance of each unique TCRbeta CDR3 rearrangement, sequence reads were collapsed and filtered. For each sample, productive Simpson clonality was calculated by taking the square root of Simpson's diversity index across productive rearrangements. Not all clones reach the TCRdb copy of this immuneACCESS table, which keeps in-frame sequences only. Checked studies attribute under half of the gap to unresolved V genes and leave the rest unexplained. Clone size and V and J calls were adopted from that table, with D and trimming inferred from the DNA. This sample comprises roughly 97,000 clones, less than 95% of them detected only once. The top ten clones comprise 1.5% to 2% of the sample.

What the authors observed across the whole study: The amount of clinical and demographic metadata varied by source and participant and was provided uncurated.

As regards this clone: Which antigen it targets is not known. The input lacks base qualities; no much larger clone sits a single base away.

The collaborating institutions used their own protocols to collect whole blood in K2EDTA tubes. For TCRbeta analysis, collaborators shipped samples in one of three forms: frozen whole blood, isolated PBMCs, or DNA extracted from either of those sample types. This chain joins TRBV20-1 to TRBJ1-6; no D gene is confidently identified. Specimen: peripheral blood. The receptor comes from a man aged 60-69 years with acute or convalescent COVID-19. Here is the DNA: TGCAGTGCTAGTCCGGCTAGCTCCTATAATTCACCCCTCCACTTT. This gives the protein CSASPASSYNSPLHF.